Shown below are 32 T cell receptor beta chains from a single sample sequenced in a study of T cell responses to AZD1222 COVID-19 vaccine. The table came from immunoSEQ multiplex PCR; TCRdb's copy has only in-frame clones and leaves some out. The table shows 80,000 to 90,000 clones, with under 95% occurring only once. The source material was peripheral blood, sampled on day 0 of AZD1222 vaccination. The receptor source for this set is an adult in good health.

V usage is TRBV11-2 and J usage is TRBJ1-3; unclear D gene. This CDR3 is built from 14 residues. The ends were cut back, 0 bases at V and 4 bases at J, with 7 bases in the middle. CDR1 and CDR2 from the germline V gene are SGHAT and FQNNGV. CDR3 coding DNA: TGTGCCAGCAGCTTAGATCGTCGAGGAAACACCATATATTTT. This codes for CASSLDRRGNTIYF.

The rearrangement uses TRBV7-2 and TRBJ1-1; the D gene is possibly TRBD1 (6 bases). Trimming took off 3 bases at V and 4 bases at J, with 12 bases between the two ends. The CDR3 is 14 residues long. CDR1 and CDR2 from the germline V gene are SGHTA and FQGNSA. CDR3 sequence: CASSLTGILTEAFF. For the CDR3, the DNA is TGTGCCAGCAGCTTGACAGGCATACTCACTGAAGCTTTCTTT.

V gene TRBV6-4 combines with J gene TRBJ1-2; 7 positions match TRBD1. CDR1 is MRHNA, CDR2 SNTAGT, per germline. CDR3 length equals 18 residues. Losses at the gene ends were 6 bases for V and 8 bases for J; bases not matched to a gene: 24. The CDR3 region has the DNA TGTGCCAGCAGGAAGACCGGGACAGTTAACCCCAGGCCGGGAGGCTACACCTTC. Protein product: CASRKTGTVNPRPGGYTF.

The rearrangement uses TRBV7-3 and TRBJ2-7; D gene unclear. V was cut by 2 bases and J by 5 bases, with 10 bases left in between. Germline CDR1 and CDR2: SGHTA and FQGTGA. This CDR3 spans 13 amino acids. The CDR3, as DNA: TGTGCCAGCAGCTTATCTAACCGGGACGAGCAGTACTTC. Its translation: CASSLSNRDEQYF. The complete variable domain, with remaining parts taken from reference TRBV7-3 and TRBJ2-7, reads GAGVSQTPSNKVTEKGKYVELRCDPISGHTALYWYRQSLGQGPEFLIYFQGTGAADDSGLPNDRFFAVRPEGSVSTLKIQRTERGDSAVYLCASSLSNRDEQYFGPGTRLTVT.

This rearrangement joins TRBV28 to TRBJ1-6, with D possibly TRBD1 on 6 matching bases. CDR1 MDHEN and CDR2 SYDVKM come from the germline V gene. The CDR3 sequence is 16 residues long. Between the trimmed V and J ends, which lost 9 bases and 0 bases, there was a span of 15 bases. CDR3 bases: TGTGCCAGTTGTGGGGGGCAGAGCTCCTATAATTCACCCCTCCACTTT. Protein: CASCGGQSSYNSPLHF.

This chain joins TRBV19 and TRBJ1-5; D is uncertain. The CDR3 spans 13 residues. Trimming left V 7 bases short and J 0 bases short, with 7 bases between. Germline CDR1 and CDR2: LNHDA and SQIVND (reference sequence). In DNA form, the CDR3 reads TGTGCCAGTACAGGAAATAGCAATCAGCCCCAGCATTTT. This encodes CASTGNSNQPQHF.

The V and J genes are TRBV19 and TRBJ2-7, with D uncertain. The CDR3 is 15 residues long. V was pared by 4 bases and J by 4 bases, with 17 bases between. Germline CDR1 is LNHDA and CDR2 is SQIVND (reference sequence). CDR3 sequence (DNA): TGTGCCAGTAGTAGCCTCGGAACGGATAGTTACGAGCAGTACTTC. It is translated as CASSSLGTDSYEQYF.

The V gene is TRBV24-1, the J gene TRBJ1-2; 7 bases are shared with TRBD1. V was clipped by 2 bases and J by 4 bases; unmatched bases: 3. The CDR3 spans 14 residues. CDR1 is KGHDR and CDR2 is SFDVKD in the germline V gene. The CDR3 coding sequence is TGTGCCACCAGTGATTCCGGGACAGCCTATGGCTACACCTTC. Amino acid sequence: CATSDSGTAYGYTF.

This chain connects TRBV3-1 (or the pseudogene TRBV3-2) to TRBJ2-2; a possible D gene is TRBD1 (6 bases). The germline gives CDR1 LGHDT, CDR2 YNNKEL (reference sequence). V dropped 4 bases and J dropped 0 bases, with 15 bases sitting between them. The CDR3 length is 17 residues. Here the CDR3 reads CASSLHAGTTNTGELFF. CDR3 DNA: TGTGCCAGCAGCCTACATGCCGGGACAACGAACACCGGGGAGCTGTTTTTT.

The V call is TRBV5-6, the J call TRBJ2-3; D uncertain. The CDR3 is 16 residues long. V lost 0 bases and J lost 4, with 15 bases in between. CDR1 is SGHDT and CDR2 is YYEEEE in the germline V gene. CDR3 coding DNA: TGTGCCAGCAGCTTGGCCGGGCGCACCAATGCAGATACGCAGTATTTT. Translated: CASSLAGRTNADTQYF.

The chain links TRBV9 to TRBJ2-6; 8 nucleotides align to TRBD1. The germline V gene encodes CDR1 SGDLS and CDR2 YYNGEE. The CDR3 sequence is 18 residues long. V gave up 4 bases and J gave up 0 bases; unmatched junction bases: 9. The CDR3 loop reads CASSPRTGKTSGANVLTF. The CDR3 nucleotides read TGTGCCAGCAGCCCCAGGACAGGGAAAACCTCTGGGGCCAACGTCCTGACTTTC.

The chain employs TRBV28 and TRBJ1-2, with 8 bases that match TRBD1. The V segment lost 3 bases and the J segment 6 bases; nucleotides outside the gene matches: 12. Germline assignment: CDR1 MDHEN and CDR2 SYDVKM. CDR3 length: 16 amino acids. The CDR3 DNA sequence: TGTGCCAGCAGTTTGGGGGGGACAGGAGCCCCTGATGGCTACACCTTC. Amino acids: CASSLGGTGAPDGYTF.

The gene calls are TRBV2 and TRBJ1-1; D remains ambiguous. Trimming cost V 5 bases and J 1 base, with 8 bases left between them. From germline, CDR1 is SNHLY and CDR2 FYNNEI. There are 13 residues in the CDR3. CDR3 sequence: CASSPPRNTEAFF. The CDR3 DNA reads as TGTGCCAGCAGTCCACCGAGGAACACTGAAGCTTTCTTT.

The V gene is TRBV20-1, the J gene TRBJ1-5; TRBD1 is a possible D gene (6 bases). Trimming removed 3 bases from V and 6 bases from J, with 18 bases in between. CDR3 length: 15 residues. Germline V gene sequence: CDR1 DFQATT, CDR2 SNEGSKA (reference sequence). CDR3 DNA sequence: TGCAGTGCTAGTGGTGGCAGGGGTGGACGTCAGCCCCAGCATTTT. Its protein is CSASGGRGGRQPQHF.

The J gene is TRBJ1-1, the V gene TRBV3-1 (or the pseudogene TRBV3-2), with 7 bases lining up with TRBD1. The CDR3 spans 14 residues. V shed 3 bases, J shed 5 bases, and the junction held 6 bases outside the gene matches. The germline CDR1 and CDR2 sequences are LGHDT and YNNKEL (reference sequence). CDR3 sequence reads: CASSQRQGETEAFF. The CDR3 DNA follows: TGTGCCAGCAGCCAGCGACAGGGAGAGACTGAAGCTTTCTTT.

V usage is TRBV14 and J usage is TRBJ1-2; D unclear. Deletions cut 0 bases from V and 7 bases from J, with 6 bases between. The CDR3 extends over 12 amino acids. Germline CDR1 SGHDN, CDR2 FVKESK. CDR3 sequence (DNA): TGTGCCAGCAGCCAAGAAAGAGTTGGCTACACCTTC. The encoded protein is CASSQERVGYTF.

This clone was seen once. The chain is built from TRBV19 and TRBJ2-7; D unresolved. This CDR3 spans 15 amino acids. Trimming took off 5 bases at V and 0 bases at J, with 14 bases between the two ends. CDR1 is LNHDA, CDR2 SQIVND, per germline (reference sequence). CDR3 residues: CASSRTSQDSYEQYF. The CDR3, as DNA: TGTGCCAGTAGTCGAACCAGCCAGGACTCCTACGAGCAGTACTTC.

This CDR3 reads CASSISRDYEQYF. DNA of the CDR3: TGTGCCAGTAGTATCTCCAGGGACTACGAGCAGTACTTC. The chain carries TRBV19 and TRBJ2-7; perhaps TRBD1 as D (5 bases). Trimming took off 3 bases at V and 3 bases at J, with 9 bases between the two ends. Germline CDR1 and CDR2: LNHDA and SQIVND (reference sequence). There are 13 residues in the CDR3.

J is TRBJ2-7 and V is TRBV5-4; no reliable D call. The CDR3 sequence is 12 residues long. The germline V gene encodes CDR1 SGHNT and CDR2 YYREEE (reference sequence). V lost 0 bases, J lost 5 bases, and 6 bases lay in between. The CDR3 nucleotides are TGTGCCAGCAGCTTGGAGGCGGACGAGCAGTACTTC. Amino acid sequence: CASSLEADEQYF.

The chain recombines TRBV25-1 with TRBJ1-2; D remains ambiguous. The CDR3 runs to 14 residues. Germline V gene lookup returns CDR1 MGHDK and CDR2 SYGVNS. Trimming removed 3 bases at V and 4 bases at J, with 12 bases between. CDR3 amino acids: CASSDPYLTYGYTF. CDR3 DNA: TGTGCCAGCAGTGACCCCTATTTGACCTATGGCTACACCTTC.

V is TRBV4-1 and J is TRBJ2-1; 12 bases agree with TRBD1. Germline values: CDR1 MGHRA, CDR2 YSYEKL. This CDR3 comprises 18 residues. V dropped 3 bases and J dropped 0; count of bases not matched to a gene: 6. In DNA, the CDR3 is TGCGCCAGCAGCCAGGGACAGGGGGCAGTTGGCTCCTACAATGAGCAGTTCTTC. Translation gives CASSQGQGAVGSYNEQFF.

The CDR3 nucleotides are TGTGCCATCAGCTCACGAGTACAGGGAGATAACTATGGCTACACCTTC. Encoded protein: CAISSRVQGDNYGYTF. The chain combines TRBV10-3 with TRBJ1-2, with a tentative D call TRBD1 (6 bases). Germline V gene data show CDR1 as ENHRY and CDR2 as SYGVKD. With 6 bases removed from V and 1 base from J, the gap between germline ends came to 18 bases. The CDR3 covers 16 residues.

This chain joins TRBV13 and TRBJ2-1; 11 bases are shared with TRBD2. The CDR3 sequence is 16 residues long. With V trimmed by 5 bases and J by 4 bases, 7 bases remained unmatched. Per the germline V gene, CDR1 is PRHDT and CDR2 is FYEKMQ (reference sequence). The chain's CDR3 is CASSLPSGRSYNEQFF. The DNA of the CDR3 is TGTGCCAGCAGCCTCCCTAGCGGGAGGTCGTACAATGAGCAGTTCTTC.

The chain recombines TRBV6-4 with TRBJ2-1; 15 nucleotides match TRBD2. In germline, CDR1 is MRHNA, CDR2 SNTAGT. The CDR3 consists of 15 residues. J was trimmed by 6 bases and V by 4 bases; bases with no gene match: 1. The CDR3 loop reads CASSGTSGGANEQFF. In DNA form, the CDR3 reads TGTGCCAGCAGTGGGACTAGCGGGGGGGCCAATGAGCAGTTCTTC.

The V call is TRBV11-1, the J call TRBJ2-3, with D unresolved. Trimming shortened V by 0 bases and J by 6 bases, and 4 bases separated the two germline ends. The CDR3 totals 12 residues. The germline V gene has CDR1 SGHAT and CDR2 FQDESV (reference sequence). The CDR3 loop reads CASSLASDTQYF. In DNA form, the CDR3 reads TGTGCCAGCAGCTTAGCATCCGATACGCAGTATTTT.

This clone appeared a single time. The chain employs TRBV4-2 and TRBJ2-3; 13 nucleotides agree with TRBD2. CDR3 size: 16 residues. Germline CDR1 and CDR2: LGHNA and YNFKEQ. V lost 4 bases, J lost 8 bases, and 9 bases stayed unmatched. CDR3 in DNA: TGTGCCAGCAGCCCAACTAGCGGGAGGGCCCAGGGTACGCAGTATTTT. Its translation is CASSPTSGRAQGTQYF.

This chain joins TRBV5-6 and TRBJ1-2; no firm D call. The CDR3 length is 11 residues. CDR1 is SGHDT and CDR2 is YYEEEE in the germline V gene. With 0 bases removed from V and 8 bases from J, the gap between germline ends came to 5 bases. Here the CDR3 reads CASSLGGGYTF. For the CDR3, the DNA is TGTGCCAGCAGCTTGGGAGGGGGCTACACCTTC.

The V gene is TRBV3-1 (or the pseudogene TRBV3-2), the J gene TRBJ1-5; D gene uncertain. The CDR3 has 13 residues. From germline, CDR1 is LGHDT and CDR2 YNNKEL (reference sequence). Trimming cost V 2 bases and J 6 bases, with 8 bases left between them. CDR3 in DNA: TGTGCCAGCAGCCAAAGAACCAGTCAGCCCCAGCATTTT. The encoded protein is CASSQRTSQPQHF.

The V and J genes are TRBV18 and TRBJ1-5, with a weak D call TRBD1 (5 bases). Germline V gives CDR1 KGHSH, CDR2 LQKENI. CDR3 length: 13 residues. Trimming removed 3 bases from V and 8 bases from J, with 11 bases in between. CDR3 protein: CASSPTANKPQHF. CDR3 bases: TGTGCCAGCTCACCGACAGCAAATAAGCCCCAGCATTTT.

The chain recombines TRBV11-3 with TRBJ2-7; 10 bases fit TRBD2. The CDR3 has 15 residues. Per germline, CDR1 SGHNT and CDR2 YENEEA. J was trimmed by 0 bases and V by 5 bases; bases with no gene match: 4. CDR3 region: CASSRTSGSSYEQYF. Here the CDR3 DNA reads TGTGCCAGCAGCCGGACTAGCGGCTCCTCCTACGAGCAGTACTTC. Looking up the rest from reference TRBV11-3 and TRBJ2-7 gives the full variable domain: EAGVVQSPRYKIIEKKQPVAFWCNPISGHNTLYWYLQNLGQGPELLIRYENEEAVDDSQLPKDRFSAERLKGVDSTLKIQPAELGDSAVYLCASSRTSGSSYEQYFGPGTRLTVT.

The genes are TRBV5-6 and TRBJ1-1; D possibly corresponds to TRBD1 (5 bases). Germline CDR1 reads SGHDT; CDR2 reads YYEEEE. This CDR3 contains 14 residues. V lost 4 bases and J 5 bases, leaving 15 bases between the germline ends. This CDR3 reads CASSAERGGTEAFF. The CDR3 DNA follows: TGTGCCAGCAGCGCGGAAAGGGGCGGGACTGAAGCTTTCTTT.

In this sample, this clone turned up once. The chain links TRBV10-3 to TRBJ2-1; no definite D call. The germline V and J ends were trimmed by 2 bases and 4 bases, with 9 bases remaining between them. The germline gives CDR1 ENHRY, CDR2 SYGVKD. The CDR3 spans 14 residues. The DNA of the CDR3 is TGTGCCATCAGTGAGAGTACAGAATACAATGAGCAGTTCTTC. It is translated as CAISESTEYNEQFF.